These 26 T cell receptor beta chains were sequenced from one sample in a study of cytomegalovirus exposure and HLA in healthy donors. The study ran its PCR with 60 Vbeta and 13 Jbeta primers. Generated by immunoSEQ multiplex PCR, the TCRdb table keeps only in-frame clones and is missing some. Among some 150,000 clones listed, roughly three quarters were seen once. What was sequenced was PBMCs. Receptor source: a male donor in good health and CMV-seronegative.

The chain carries TRBV5-4 and TRBJ2-1; possible D gene TRBD2, 7 bases. This CDR3 has 16 residues. V shed 4 bases and J shed 2 bases, with 16 bases lying between them. Germline V gene data show CDR1 as SGHNT and CDR2 as YYREEE (reference sequence). CDR3 nucleotide sequence: TGTGCCAGCAGCCCGACATCGGGGGGCGCCTACAATGAGCAGTTCTTC. Translation: CASSPTSGGAYNEQFF.

The chain joins TRBV5-1 to TRBJ1-2; 7 bases are shared with TRBD1. The germline CDR1 and CDR2 sequences are SGHRS and YFSETQ. This CDR3 contains 14 residues. The V and J ends lost 0 bases and 3 bases, in that order; junction bases with no gene match: 2. The CDR3 spells CASSLEQGDYGYTF. For the CDR3, the DNA is TGCGCCAGCAGCTTGGAGCAGGGGGACTATGGCTACACCTTC. The whole variable domain, filled in from reference TRBV5-1 and TRBJ1-2, reads KAGVTQTPRYLIKTRGQQVTLSCSPISGHRSVSWYQQTPGQGLQFLFEYFSETQRNKGNFPGRFSGRQFSNSRSEMNVSTLELGDSALYLCASSLEQGDYGYTFGSGTRLTVV.

This rearrangement joins TRBV7-2 to TRBJ1-1; possibly TRBD1 for D (6 bases). The CDR3 contains 15 residues. V was pared by 10 bases and J by 3 bases, with 21 bases between. From germline, CDR1 is SGHTA and CDR2 FQGNSA. CDR3 coding DNA: TGTGCCACTGAGGACAGAAGAAGAGGAGACACTGAAGCTTTCTTT. Its translation: CATEDRRRGDTEAFF.

This clone was observed once. The V call is TRBV27, the J call TRBJ2-7; possible D gene TRBD2, 5 bases. V dropped 3 bases and J dropped 6 bases, with 12 bases sitting between them. The CDR3 is made up of 13 amino acids. Germline-derived CDR1 and CDR2 are MNHEY and SMNVEV (reference sequence). For the CDR3, the DNA is TGTGCCAGCAGTTTGGTCCACGAGGGCGAGCAGTACTTC. Encoded protein: CASSLVHEGEQYF.

The chain is built from TRBV7-2 and TRBJ1-6, with D unclear. The length of the CDR3 is 16 residues. CDR1 is SGHTA and CDR2 is FQGNSA in the germline V gene. V lost 4 bases and J lost 4, with 14 bases in between. CDR3 bases: TGTGCCAGCAGCTCCCCGAAGGAGGGATATAATTCACCCCTCCACTTT. It specifies CASSSPKEGYNSPLHF. The variable domain in full, completed from reference TRBV7-2 and TRBJ1-6, reads GAGVSQSPSNKVTEKGKDVELRCDPISGHTALYWYRQSLGQGLEFLIYFQGNSAPDKSGLPSDRFSAERTGGSVSTLTIQRTQQEDSAVYLCASSSPKEGYNSPLHFGNGTRLTVT.

In nucleotides, the CDR3 is TGTGCCAGCACCCCGCGGGTAGCGGGGGGGAGGGATACGCAGTATTTT. The encoded protein is CASTPRVAGGRDTQYF. The chain is built from TRBV5-8 and TRBJ2-3; 11 positions match TRBD2. Trimming took 6 bases from V and 6 from J; bases not matched to a gene: 12. Germline-derived CDR1 and CDR2 are SGHTS and YDEGEE. This CDR3 is built from 16 residues. The full variable domain, with the rest looked up from reference TRBV5-8 and TRBJ2-3, is EAGVTQSPTHLIKTRGQQATLRCSPISGHTSVYWYQQALGLGLQFLLWYDEGEERNRGNFPPRFSGRQFPNYSSELNVNALELEDSALYLCASTPRVAGGRDTQYFGPGTRLTVL.

The chain carries TRBV7-2 and TRBJ2-4; TRBD1 matches at 7 bases. This CDR3 region has 13 residues. J was trimmed by 6 bases and V by 5 bases; bases with no gene match: 4. The germline CDR1 and CDR2 sequences are SGHTA and FQGNSA. The CDR3, as DNA: TGTGCCAGCAGCCCCAACAGGGGAAACATTCAGTACTTC. Amino acid sequence: CASSPNRGNIQYF. Full variable domain (missing parts from reference TRBV7-2 and TRBJ2-4): GAGVSQSPSNKVTEKGKDVELRCDPISGHTALYWYRQSLGQGLEFLIYFQGNSAPDKSGLPSDRFSAERTGGSVSTLTIQRTQQEDSAVYLCASSPNRGNIQYFGAGTRLSVL.

Of note for this clone: Other nucleotide sequences in the sample specify the same CDR3. The chain links TRBV18 to TRBJ1-5; 10 nucleotides line up with TRBD1. Unmatched junction bases numbered 6, after V lost 6 bases and J lost 7 bases. Germline CDR1 is KGHSH and CDR2 is LQKENI. There are 14 residues in the CDR3. The CDR3 DNA reads TGTGCCAGCTCTCCCGGGACAGGGGACCAGCCCCAGCATTTT. Its protein is CASSPGTGDQPQHF.

V usage is TRBV30 and J usage is TRBJ2-3; D unclear. Germline V lookup: CDR1 GTSNPN, CDR2 SVGIG (reference sequence). This CDR3 comprises 15 residues. Between the trimmed V and J ends, which lost 0 bases and 0 bases, there was a span of 10 bases. CDR3 region: CAWSVGQVSTDTQYF. The CDR3 DNA is TGTGCCTGGAGTGTTGGGCAGGTTAGCACAGATACGCAGTATTTT.

This chain links TRBV27 with TRBJ2-7, with 11 positions matching TRBD2. Germline V CDR1 and CDR2: MNHEY, SMNVEV (reference sequence). This CDR3 has 15 amino acids. Trimming took 3 bases from V and 4 from J; bases not matched to a gene: 5. The CDR3 bases are TGTGCCAGCAGTTTTCTAGGGACTAGCGGATACGAGCAGTACTTC. Translated: CASSFLGTSGYEQYF.

This clone was seen only a few times. V and J are TRBV5-1 and TRBJ2-7; maybe TRBD2 (6 bases). Per germline, CDR1 SGHRS and CDR2 YFSETQ. V was clipped by 4 bases and J by 6 bases, with 11 bases between them. CDR3 length equals 12 residues. CDR3 sequence (DNA): TGCGCCAGCAGCACGGGACTCTTCGAGCAGTACTTC. Amino acid sequence: CASSTGLFEQYF.

The rearrangement links TRBV29-1 to TRBJ2-7; 8 bases are shared with TRBD2. CDR1 is SQVTM, CDR2 ANQGSEA, per germline. V trimming: 5 bases; J trimming: 6 bases; junction bases outside the gene matches: 9. The CDR3 consists of 13 residues. The DNA of the CDR3 is TGCAGCGTTCCTGGACTAGCCGGGTTCGAGCAGTACTTC. Residues: CSVPGLAGFEQYF.

V and J are TRBV29-1 and TRBJ2-1, with D possibly being TRBD1 (6 bases). Germline V gives CDR1 SQVTM, CDR2 ANQGSEA. The CDR3 length is 15 residues. Deletions cut 3 bases from V and 0 bases from J, with 12 bases between. The CDR3 DNA is TGCAGCGTTGAGTGGGCGGACAGCTCCTACAATGAGCAGTTCTTC. Its translation is CSVEWADSSYNEQFF.

The chain carries TRBV4-1 and TRBJ2-5; D might be TRBD2 (5 bases). CDR1 and CDR2 from the germline V gene are MGHRA and YSYEKL. This CDR3 is 13 amino acids long. With 4 bases removed from V and 2 bases from J, the gap between germline ends came to 8 bases. CDR3 amino acids: CASSRWRQETQYF. In nucleotides, the CDR3 is TGCGCCAGCAGCCGGTGGAGGCAAGAGACCCAGTACTTC.

The chain combines TRBV5-1 with TRBJ1-4, with 9 bases lining up with TRBD1. The V and J ends lost 4 bases and 8 bases, in that order; junction bases with no gene match: 9. The CDR3 sequence is 15 residues long. CDR1 and CDR2 from the germline V gene are SGHRS and YFSETQ. The CDR3 loop reads CASSHPGQGEEKLFF. CDR3 in DNA: TGCGCCAGCAGCCATCCGGGACAGGGAGAAGAAAAACTGTTTTTT.

This sequence joins TRBV30 and TRBJ1-1; TRBD1 matches at 9 bases. Trimming at V came to 7 bases and at J to 7 bases, leaving 10 bases not matched to a gene. Germline V lookup: CDR1 GTSNPN, CDR2 SVGIG (reference sequence). This CDR3 is built from 13 residues. The DNA of the CDR3 is TGTGCCTACATAGTACAGGGGGCGGGTGAAGCTTTCTTT. Translated, it gives CAYIVQGAGEAFF.

The V call is TRBV7-2, the J call TRBJ2-3, with 11 bases aligning to TRBD2. Germline trimming cut 3 bases from V and 5 bases from J; bases unmatched to any gene: 4. The CDR3 length is 15 residues. Germline assignment: CDR1 SGHTA and CDR2 FQGNSA. CDR3 residues: CASSFSGGAGDTQYF. For the CDR3, the DNA is TGTGCCAGCAGCTTTAGCGGGGGGGCGGGAGATACGCAGTATTTT.

This rearrangement joins TRBV5-1 to TRBJ2-3, with D tentatively TRBD1 (6 bases). CDR1 is SGHRS and CDR2 is YFSETQ in the germline V gene. The CDR3 totals 16 residues. The germline V and J ends were trimmed by 3 bases and 5 bases, with 19 bases remaining between them. The CDR3 DNA sequence: TGCGCCAGCAGCTCTAACCGGGCCCAACAGGGAGATACGCAGTATTTT. Amino acid sequence: CASSSNRAQQGDTQYF.

The chain carries TRBV5-6 and TRBJ2-2, with 9 bases lining up with TRBD2. This CDR3 has 16 amino acids. V shed 1 base and J 2 bases; nucleotides not matched to a gene: 3. The germline gives CDR1 SGHDT, CDR2 YYEEEE. Here the CDR3 reads CASSLPGLANTGELFF. CDR3 DNA: TGTGCCAGCAGCTTGCCGGGACTAGCTAACACCGGGGAGCTGTTTTTT.

The rearrangement links TRBV28 to TRBJ1-2; 7 nucleotides align to TRBD1. The J segment lost 7 bases and the V segment lost 3 bases, leaving 5 bases of the junction unmatched. This CDR3 contains 13 residues. CDR1 and CDR2 (germline): MDHEN, SYDVKM. The CDR3 DNA reads as TGTGCCAGCAGTTTCGAGGGGGCGGGTGGCTACACCTTC. Translated: CASSFEGAGGYTF.

To note about this clone: The junction and the germline gene differ at one end; a read error may be behind it. This sequence joins TRBV7-9 and TRBJ1-1; a possible D gene is TRBD1 (6 bases). The CDR3 loop spans 15 amino acids. Germline CDR1 is SEHNR and CDR2 is FQNEAQ (reference sequence). CDR3 amino acids: CSSSLGGLKNTEAFF. For the CDR3, the DNA is TGTTCCAGCAGCTTAGGGGGGCTGAAGAACACTGAAGCTTTCTTT. Supplemented by reference TRBV7-9 and TRBJ1-1, the full variable domain reads DTGVSQNPRHKITKRGQNVTFRCDPISEHNRLYWYRQTLGQGPEFLTYFQNEAQLEKSRLLSDRFSAERPKGSFSTLEIQRTEQGDSAMYLCSSSLGGLKNTEAFFGQGTRLTVV.

The chain has TRBV6-1 and TRBJ2-7; a possible D gene is TRBD2 (6 bases). In germline, CDR1 is MNHNS, CDR2 SASEGT. There are 13 residues in the CDR3. V was shortened by 3 bases and J by 5 bases, with 11 bases between the two germline ends. Written as DNA, the CDR3 is TGTGCCAGCAGTGACGTGTGGGGGGACGAGCAGTACTTC. Its protein is CASSDVWGDEQYF.

The chain is built from TRBV27 and TRBJ1-5; D not certain. The germline V gene has CDR1 MNHEY and CDR2 SMNVEV (reference sequence). V was clipped by 8 bases and J by 0 bases, with 5 bases between them. The CDR3 totals 12 residues. Here the CDR3 reads CASLPSNQPQHF. The CDR3 DNA reads as TGTGCCAGCCTCCCTAGCAATCAGCCCCAGCATTTT.

The chain couples TRBV4-2 to TRBJ2-1; 12 bases align to TRBD1. The length of the CDR3 is 16 residues. From germline, CDR1 is LGHNA and CDR2 YNFKEQ. With V trimmed by 1 base and J by 6 bases, 4 bases remained unmatched. For the CDR3, the DNA is TGTGCCAGCAGCCAAGCGGGACAGGGGGCTAGCAATGAGCAGTTCTTC. Protein product: CASSQAGQGASNEQFF.

This clone appeared a few times. V is TRBV6-5 and J is TRBJ2-7; D perhaps matches TRBD2 (5 bases). The germline V gene has CDR1 MNHEY and CDR2 SVGAGI. This CDR3 region has 13 residues. Trimming took 4 bases from V and 7 from J, leaving 14 bases between them. This CDR3 reads CASSFSPSGEQYF. The CDR3 nucleotides read TGTGCCAGCAGTTTCAGTCCCTCGGGGGAGCAGTACTTC.

The chain carries TRBV10-3 and TRBJ2-5; 7 nucleotides align to TRBD2. The junction had 7 bases not matched to a gene; V was cut back by 2 bases and J by 4 bases. The germline gives CDR1 ENHRY, CDR2 SYGVKD. The length of the CDR3 is 15 residues. CDR3 amino acids: CAISEPGGGAETQYF. For the CDR3, the DNA is TGTGCCATCAGTGAGCCGGGAGGTGGGGCAGAGACCCAGTACTTC.